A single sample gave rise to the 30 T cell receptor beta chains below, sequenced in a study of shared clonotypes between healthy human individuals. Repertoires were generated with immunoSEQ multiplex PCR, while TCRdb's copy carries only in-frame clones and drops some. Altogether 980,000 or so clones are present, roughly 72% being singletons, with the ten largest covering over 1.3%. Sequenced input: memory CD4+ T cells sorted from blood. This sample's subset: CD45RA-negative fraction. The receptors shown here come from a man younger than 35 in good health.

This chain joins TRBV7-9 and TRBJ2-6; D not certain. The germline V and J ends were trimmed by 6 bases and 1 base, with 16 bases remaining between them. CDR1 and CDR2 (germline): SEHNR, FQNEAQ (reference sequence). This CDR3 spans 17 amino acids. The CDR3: CASRRSRSTSGANVLTF. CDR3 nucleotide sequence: TGTGCCAGCAGAAGAAGTAGGTCCACTTCTGGGGCCAACGTCCTGACTTTC. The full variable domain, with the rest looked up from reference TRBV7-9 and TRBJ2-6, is DTGVSQNPRHKITKRGQNVTFRCDPISEHNRLYWYRQTLGQGPEFLTYFQNEAQLEKSRLLSDRFSAERPKGSFSTLEIQRTEQGDSAMYLCASRRSRSTSGANVLTFGAGSRLTVL.

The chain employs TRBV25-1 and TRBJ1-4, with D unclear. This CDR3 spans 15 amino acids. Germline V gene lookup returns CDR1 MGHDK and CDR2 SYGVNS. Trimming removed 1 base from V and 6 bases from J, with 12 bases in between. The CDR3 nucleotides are TGTGCCAGCAGTGAATTCGGGCGGTCGGATGAAAAACTGTTTTTT. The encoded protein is CASSEFGRSDEKLFF.

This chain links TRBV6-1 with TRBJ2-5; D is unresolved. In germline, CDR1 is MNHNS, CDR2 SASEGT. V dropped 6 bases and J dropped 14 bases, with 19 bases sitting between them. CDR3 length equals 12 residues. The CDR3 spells CASSLLDGVTYF. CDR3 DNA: TGTGCCAGCAGCTTGCTCGACGGAGTCACCTACTTC.

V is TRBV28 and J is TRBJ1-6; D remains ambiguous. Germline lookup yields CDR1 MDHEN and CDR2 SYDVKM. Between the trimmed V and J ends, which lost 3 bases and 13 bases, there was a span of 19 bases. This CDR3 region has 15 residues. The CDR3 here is CASSLKRMGESPLHF. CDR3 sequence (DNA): TGTGCCAGCAGTTTGAAGAGAATGGGAGAAAGTCCCCTCCACTTT.

The CDR3 DNA follows: TGTGCCAGCAGCTTAGAAGGGAAAGGGACAGATACGCAGTATTTT. It encodes CASSLEGKGTDTQYF. V usage is TRBV11-3 and J usage is TRBJ2-3, with unresolved D. V shed 0 bases and J shed 3 bases, with 10 bases lying between them. The CDR3 totals 15 residues. From germline, CDR1 is SGHNT and CDR2 YENEEA.

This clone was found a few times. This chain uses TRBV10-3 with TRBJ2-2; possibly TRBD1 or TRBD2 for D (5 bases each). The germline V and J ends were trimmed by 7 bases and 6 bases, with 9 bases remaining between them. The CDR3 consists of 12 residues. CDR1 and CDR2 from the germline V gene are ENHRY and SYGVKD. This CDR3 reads CAITQGPGELFF. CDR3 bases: TGTGCCATCACGCAGGGACCCGGGGAGCTGTTTTTT.

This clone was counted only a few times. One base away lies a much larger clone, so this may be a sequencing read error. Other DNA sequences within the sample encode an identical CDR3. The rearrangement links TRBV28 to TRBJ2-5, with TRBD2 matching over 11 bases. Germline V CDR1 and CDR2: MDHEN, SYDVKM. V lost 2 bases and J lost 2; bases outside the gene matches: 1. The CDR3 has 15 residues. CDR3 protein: CASSLTSGGQETQYF. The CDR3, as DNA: TGTGCCAGCAGTTTAACTAGCGGGGGTCAAGAGACCCAGTACTTC.

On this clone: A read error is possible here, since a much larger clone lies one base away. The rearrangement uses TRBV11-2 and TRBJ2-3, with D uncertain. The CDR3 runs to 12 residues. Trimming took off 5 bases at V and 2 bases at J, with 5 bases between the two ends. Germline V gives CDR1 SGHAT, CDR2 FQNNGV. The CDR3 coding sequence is TGTGCCAGCAGCGGGAACACAGATACGCAGTATTTT. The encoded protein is CASSGNTDTQYF.

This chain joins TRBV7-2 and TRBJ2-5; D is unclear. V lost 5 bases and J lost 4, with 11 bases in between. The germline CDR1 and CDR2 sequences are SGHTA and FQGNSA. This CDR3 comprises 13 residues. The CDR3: CASSPGEAETQYF. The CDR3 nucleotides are TGTGCCAGCAGCCCCGGCGAAGCAGAGACCCAGTACTTC.

CDR3 in DNA: TGTGCCAGCAGCTTAGGCTCAGGGGTGGGAGAAAAACTGTTTTTT. Encoded protein: CASSLGSGVGEKLFF. This chain uses TRBV13 with TRBJ1-4; maybe TRBD1 (6 bases). Trimming pared 0 bases from V and 8 bases from J, leaving 13 bases between. The germline CDR1 and CDR2 sequences are PRHDT and FYEKMQ (reference sequence). The CDR3 contains 15 residues.

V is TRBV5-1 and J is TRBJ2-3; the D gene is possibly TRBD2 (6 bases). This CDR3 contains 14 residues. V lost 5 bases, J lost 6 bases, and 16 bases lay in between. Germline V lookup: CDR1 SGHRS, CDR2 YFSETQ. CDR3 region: CASSIEAGRDTQYF. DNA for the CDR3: TGCGCCAGCAGTATAGAGGCGGGGCGGGATACGCAGTATTTT.

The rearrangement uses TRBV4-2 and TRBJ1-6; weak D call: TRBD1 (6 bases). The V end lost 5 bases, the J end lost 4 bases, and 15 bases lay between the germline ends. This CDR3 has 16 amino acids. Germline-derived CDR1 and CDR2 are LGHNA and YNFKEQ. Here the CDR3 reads CASSGTQGKYNSPLHF. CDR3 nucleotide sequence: TGTGCCAGCAGCGGTACCCAGGGGAAATATAATTCACCCCTCCACTTT.

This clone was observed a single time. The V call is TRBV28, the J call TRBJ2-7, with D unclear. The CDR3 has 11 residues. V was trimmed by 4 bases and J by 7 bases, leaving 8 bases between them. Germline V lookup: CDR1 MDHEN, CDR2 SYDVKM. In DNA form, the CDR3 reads TGTGCCAGCAGTTCCCCGAGGGAGCAGTACTTC. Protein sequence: CASSSPREQYF.

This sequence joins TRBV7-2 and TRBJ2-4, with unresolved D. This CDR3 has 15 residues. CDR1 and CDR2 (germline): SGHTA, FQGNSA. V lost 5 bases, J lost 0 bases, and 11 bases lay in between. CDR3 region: CASSQEVLAKNIQYF. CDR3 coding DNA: TGTGCCAGCAGCCAAGAAGTACTAGCCAAAAACATTCAGTACTTC. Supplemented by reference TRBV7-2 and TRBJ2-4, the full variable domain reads GAGVSQSPSNKVTEKGKDVELRCDPISGHTALYWYRQSLGQGLEFLIYFQGNSAPDKSGLPSDRFSAERTGGSVSTLTIQRTQQEDSAVYLCASSQEVLAKNIQYFGAGTRLSVL.

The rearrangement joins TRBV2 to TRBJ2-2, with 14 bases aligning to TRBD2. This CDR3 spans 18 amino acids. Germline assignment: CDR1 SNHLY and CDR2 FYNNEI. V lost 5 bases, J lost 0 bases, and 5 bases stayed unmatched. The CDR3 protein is CASSPRTSGGSNTGELFF. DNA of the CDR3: TGTGCCAGCAGTCCGAGGACTAGCGGGGGGTCGAACACCGGGGAGCTGTTTTTT.

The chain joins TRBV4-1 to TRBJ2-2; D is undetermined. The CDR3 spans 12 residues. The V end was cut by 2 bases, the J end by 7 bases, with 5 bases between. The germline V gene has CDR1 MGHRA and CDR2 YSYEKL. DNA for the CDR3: TGCGCCAGCAGCCAACCAGGCGGGGAGCTGTTTTTT. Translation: CASSQPGGELFF.

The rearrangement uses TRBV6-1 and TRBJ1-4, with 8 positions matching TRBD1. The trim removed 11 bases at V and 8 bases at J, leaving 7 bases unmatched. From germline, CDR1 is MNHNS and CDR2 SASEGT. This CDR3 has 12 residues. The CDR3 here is CAGQGFGEKLFF. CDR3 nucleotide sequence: TGTGCCGGACAGGGTTTCGGGGAAAAACTGTTTTTT.

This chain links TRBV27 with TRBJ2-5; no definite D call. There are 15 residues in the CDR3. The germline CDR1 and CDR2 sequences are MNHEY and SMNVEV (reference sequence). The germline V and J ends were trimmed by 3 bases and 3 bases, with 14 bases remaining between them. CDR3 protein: CASSFTYGREETQYF. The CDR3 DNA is TGTGCCAGCAGTTTCACCTACGGCCGAGAAGAGACCCAGTACTTC.

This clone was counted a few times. The DNA for the CDR3 is TGTGCCAGCAGCTTGAATCGGGGTGCGAACACCGGGGAGCTGTTTTTT. It encodes CASSLNRGANTGELFF. The J gene is TRBJ2-2, the V gene TRBV5-4, with a weak D call TRBD2 (5 bases). The CDR3 has 16 residues. CDR1 and CDR2 from the germline V gene are SGHNT and YYREEE (reference sequence). Trimming left V 1 base short and J 0 bases short, with 10 bases between.

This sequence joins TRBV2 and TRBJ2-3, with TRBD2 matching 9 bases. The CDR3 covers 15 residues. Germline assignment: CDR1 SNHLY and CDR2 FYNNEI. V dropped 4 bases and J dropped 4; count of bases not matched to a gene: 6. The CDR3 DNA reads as TGTGCCAGCAGTGTCGGCGGGGGGGCTGCAGATACGCAGTATTTT. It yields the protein CASSVGGGAADTQYF.

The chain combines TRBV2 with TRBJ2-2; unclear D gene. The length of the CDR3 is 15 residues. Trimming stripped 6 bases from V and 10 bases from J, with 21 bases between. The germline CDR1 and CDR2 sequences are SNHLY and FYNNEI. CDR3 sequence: CASSAPRQLESELFF. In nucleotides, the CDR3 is TGTGCCAGCAGCGCACCCCGGCAGCTTGAGTCGGAGCTGTTTTTT.

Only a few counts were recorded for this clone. CDR3 DNA sequence: TGTGCTAGTGGTTTGCGGACTAGCGCTTCCTACGAGCAGTACTTC. Encoded protein: CASGLRTSASYEQYF. The V call is TRBV12-5, the J call TRBJ2-7, with TRBD2 matching over 9 bases. Trimming removed 2 bases from V and 1 base from J; junction bases left unmatched: 3. Germline loops: CDR1 LGHNT, CDR2 FRNRAP. The CDR3 is 15 residues long.

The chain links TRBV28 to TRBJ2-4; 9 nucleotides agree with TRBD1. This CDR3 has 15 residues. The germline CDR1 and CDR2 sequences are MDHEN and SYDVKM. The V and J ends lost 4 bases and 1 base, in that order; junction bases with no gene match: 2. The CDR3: CASSWDREAKNIQYF. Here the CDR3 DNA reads TGTGCCAGCAGTTGGGACAGGGAGGCCAAAAACATTCAGTACTTC.

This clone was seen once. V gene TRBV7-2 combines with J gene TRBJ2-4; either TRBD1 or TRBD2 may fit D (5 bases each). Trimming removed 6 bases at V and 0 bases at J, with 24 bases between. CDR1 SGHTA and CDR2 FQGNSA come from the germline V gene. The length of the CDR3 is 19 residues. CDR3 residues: CASSSNPGTLSGAKNIQYF. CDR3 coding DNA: TGTGCCAGCAGTTCGAATCCCGGGACGCTCAGCGGAGCCAAAAACATTCAGTACTTC.

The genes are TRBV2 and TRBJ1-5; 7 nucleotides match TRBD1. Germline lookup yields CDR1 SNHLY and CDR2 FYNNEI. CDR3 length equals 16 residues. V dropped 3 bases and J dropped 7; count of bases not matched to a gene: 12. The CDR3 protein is CASSEYGAGGKQPQHF. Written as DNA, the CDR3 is TGTGCCAGCAGTGAGTATGGGGCAGGGGGAAAACAGCCCCAGCATTTT.

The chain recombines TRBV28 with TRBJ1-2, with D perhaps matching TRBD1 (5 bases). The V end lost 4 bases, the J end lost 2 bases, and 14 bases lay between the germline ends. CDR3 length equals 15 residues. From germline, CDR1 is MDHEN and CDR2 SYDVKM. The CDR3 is CASSSPGPTNYGYTF. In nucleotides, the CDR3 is TGTGCCAGCAGTTCCCCGGGACCGACGAACTATGGCTACACCTTC.

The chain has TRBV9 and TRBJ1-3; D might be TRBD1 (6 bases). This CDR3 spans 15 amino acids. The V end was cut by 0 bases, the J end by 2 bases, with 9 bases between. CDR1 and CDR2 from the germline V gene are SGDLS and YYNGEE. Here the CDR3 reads CASSVGGQTGNTIYF. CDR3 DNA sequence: TGTGCCAGCAGCGTAGGGGGGCAGACTGGAAACACCATATATTTT.

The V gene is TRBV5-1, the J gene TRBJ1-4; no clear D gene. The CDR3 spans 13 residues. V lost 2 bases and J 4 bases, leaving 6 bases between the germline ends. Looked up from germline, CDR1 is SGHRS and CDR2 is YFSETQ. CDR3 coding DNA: TGCGCCAGCAGCTTTGGGAGTAATGAAAAACTGTTTTTT. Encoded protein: CASSFGSNEKLFF.

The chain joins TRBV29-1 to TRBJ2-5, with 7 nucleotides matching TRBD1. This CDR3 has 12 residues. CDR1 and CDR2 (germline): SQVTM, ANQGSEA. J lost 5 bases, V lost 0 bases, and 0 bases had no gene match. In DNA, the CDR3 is TGCAGCGTTGAAGAACAGGGGGAGACCCAGTACTTC. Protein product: CSVEEQGETQYF.

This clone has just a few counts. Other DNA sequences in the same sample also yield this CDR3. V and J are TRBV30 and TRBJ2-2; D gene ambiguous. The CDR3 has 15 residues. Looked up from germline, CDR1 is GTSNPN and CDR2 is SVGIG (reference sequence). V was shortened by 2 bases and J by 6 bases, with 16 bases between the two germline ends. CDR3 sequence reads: CAWSRFRFYSGELFF. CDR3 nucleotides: TGTGCCTGGAGTAGGTTTAGATTTTACTCCGGGGAGCTGTTTTTT.